A selection of T cell receptor beta chains follows, all from one sample in a study of blood T cell repertoires in COVID-19. Profiled with immunoSEQ multiplex PCR; TCRdb holds only in-frame clones, not every one. This sample carries nearly 250,000 clones, about 84% of them seen once, and the ten largest clones take approximately 2%. The sample comprised PBMCs or T cells enriched from blood (not recorded which). These TCRs come from a woman aged 45-65 years who had recovered from COVID-19. The CDR3 runs from the conserved cysteine through the conserved F or W. D genes are given only for firm matches. Clone size, where shown, is once, few, many, or a class for clones that have expanded.

TRBD2 TRBJ2-7 TRBV28 - TGTGCCAGCACTCCCTCGCTAGCGGGATCTTATGGGGACGAGCAGTACTTC CASTPSLAGSYGDEQYF
TRBD1 TRBJ1-4 TRBV12-5 - TGTGCTAGTGGGATCCCGGGACAGGGGGCAGAAAAACTGTTTTTT CASGIPGQGAEKLFF
- TRBJ2-1 TRBV10-3 - TGTGCCACCTCACCAGGGAACGTCAATGAGCAGTTCTTC CATSPGNVNEQFF
TRBD2 TRBJ2-5 TRBV11-2 - TGTGCCACTAGCGGGAGGGGGCAAGAGACCCAGTACTTC CATSGRGQETQYF
- TRBJ2-3 TRBV7-2 - TGTGCCAGCAGCTTTGGGGGGGGGCCCACAGATACGCAGTATTTT CASSFGGGPTDTQYF
- TRBJ2-2 TRBV10-3 - TGTGCCACCGGGCGGCTCGGGAGTATCTTGGGGGAGCTGTTTTTT CATGRLGSILGELFF
- TRBJ1-4 TRBV3-1/TRBV3-2 - TGTGCCAGCAGCCGAGTAAATGAAAAACTGTTTTTT CASSRVNEKLFF
- TRBJ2-6 TRBV30 - TGTGCCTATAGTCGAGCGAGGAGCTCTGGGGCCAACGTCCTGACTTTC CAYSRARSSGANVLTF
- TRBJ1-2 TRBV4-1 - TGCGCCAGCAGCCAAATTTTAACAGGACCTGGCTACACCTTC CASSQILTGPGYTF
- TRBJ1-1 TRBV5-4 once TGTGCCAGCAGCTTAGTACAGGGAAATGAAGCTTTCTTT CASSLVQGNEAFF
TRBD2 TRBJ2-2 TRBV28 - TGTGCCAGCAGTTCCCGGACCCCAGCCGGGACTAGCGGGAGATTGGGGGAGCTGTTTTTT CASSSRTPAGTSGRLGELFF